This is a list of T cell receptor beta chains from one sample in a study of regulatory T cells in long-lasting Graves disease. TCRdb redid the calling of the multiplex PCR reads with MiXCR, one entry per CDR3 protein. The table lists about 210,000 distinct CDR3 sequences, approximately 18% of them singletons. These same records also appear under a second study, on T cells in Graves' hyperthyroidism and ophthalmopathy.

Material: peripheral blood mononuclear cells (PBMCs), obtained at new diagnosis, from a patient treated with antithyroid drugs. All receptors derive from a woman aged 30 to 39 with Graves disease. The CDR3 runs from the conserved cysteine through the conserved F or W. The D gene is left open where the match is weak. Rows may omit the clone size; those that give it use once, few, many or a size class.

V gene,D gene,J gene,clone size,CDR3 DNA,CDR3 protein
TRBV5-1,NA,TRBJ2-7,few,TGCGCCAGCAGCAACCGGGACACTTTCTCCTACGAGCAGTACTTC,CASSNRDTFSYEQYF
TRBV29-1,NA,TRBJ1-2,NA,TGCAGCGTTGGGGGGGTCAGGGATGGCTACACCTTC,CSVGGVRDGYTF
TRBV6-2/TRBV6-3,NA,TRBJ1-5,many,TGTGCCAGCACGCAGGGGTTGGGTCAGCCCCAGCATTTT,CASTQGLGQPQHF
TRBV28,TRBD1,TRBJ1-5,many,TGTGCCAGTGGCGAACAGGACAGGGATCAGCCCCAGCATTTT,CASGEQDRDQPQHF
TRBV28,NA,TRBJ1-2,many,TGTGCCAGCAGTCGGGGGGACTGGACAGTCAACTATGGCTACACCTTC,CASSRGDWTVNYGYTF
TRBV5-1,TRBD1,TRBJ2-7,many,TGTGCCAGCAGCTTAGATCCGGGACAGGGGTACGAGCAGTACTTC,CASSLDPGQGYEQYF
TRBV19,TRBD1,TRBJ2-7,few,TGTGCCAGTAGCCTCTCCGGGACAGGAACCTACGAGCAGTACTTC,CASSLSGTGTYEQYF
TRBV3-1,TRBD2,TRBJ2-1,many,TGTGCCAGCAGCCAAGAGAAAGTCCTAGCGGGCCTCAATGAGCAGTTCTTC,CASSQEKVLAGLNEQFF
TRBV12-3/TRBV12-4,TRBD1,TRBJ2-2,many,TGTGCCAGCAGGCTAAGAGAACAGGGGACCGGGGAGCTGTTTTTT,CASRLREQGTGELFF
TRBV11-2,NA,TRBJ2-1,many,TGTGCCAGCAGCAATCCCCGGGACGGATGGGGTGAGCAGTTCTTC,CASSNPRDGWGEQFF
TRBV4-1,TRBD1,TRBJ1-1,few,TGCGCCAGCAGCCAGGGCCGGGACAGGGCCGGCGCGGGCACTGAAGCTTTCTTT,CASSQGRDRAGAGTEAFF
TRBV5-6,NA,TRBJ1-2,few,TGTGCCAGCACGACACCAACCACGGGACACGGCCCCTATGGCTACACCTTC,CASTTPTTGHGPYGYTF
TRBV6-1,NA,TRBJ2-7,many,TGTGCCAGCAAACAAGAGGGGCTACCCTACGAGCAGTACTTC,CASKQEGLPYEQYF
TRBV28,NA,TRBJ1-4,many,TGTGCCAGCAGTGTTAGTGGAAGAAAACTGTTTTTT,CASSVSGRKLFF
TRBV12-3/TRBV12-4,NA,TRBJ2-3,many,TGTGCCAGCAGACCCGAAAGGGGCTATAGCACAGATACGCAGTATTTT,CASRPERGYSTDTQYF
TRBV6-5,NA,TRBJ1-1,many,TGTGCCAGCAGTTACTCGGTCGCAGAATTGCGGATTGGCACTGAAGCTTTCTTT,CASSYSVAELRIGTEAFF
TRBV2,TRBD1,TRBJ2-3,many,TGTGCCAGTAACCCTTCCGGGACAGGCACAGATACGCAGTATTTT,CASNPSGTGTDTQYF
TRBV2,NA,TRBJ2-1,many,TGTGCCAGCAGTGATTTGCTGGAAGGGGACAATGAGCAGTTCTTC,CASSDLLEGDNEQFF
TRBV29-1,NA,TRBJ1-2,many,TGCAGCGTGAAGACAGGCGCGAACTATGGCTACACCTTC,CSVKTGANYGYTF
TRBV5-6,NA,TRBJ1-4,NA,TGTGCCAGCAGCTCCCCCGGGACACTAAATGAAAAACTGTTTTTT,CASSSPGTLNEKLFF
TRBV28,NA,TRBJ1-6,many,TGTGCCAGCATTACCCAAGGAGGGAATTCACCCCTCCACTTT,CASITQGGNSPLHF
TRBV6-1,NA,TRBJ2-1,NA,TGTGCCAGCAGGAAGGGGGGGGGCCGATACTACAATGAGCAGTTCTTC,CASRKGGGRYYNEQFF
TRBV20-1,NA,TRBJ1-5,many,TGCAGTGCTGCGGGGGGGGTTACGGATCAGCCCCAGCATTTT,CSAAGGVTDQPQHF
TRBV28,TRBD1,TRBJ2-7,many,TGTGCCAGCAGCGTTGACAGGGGCGAGCAGTACTTC,CASSVDRGEQYF
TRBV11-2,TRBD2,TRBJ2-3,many,TGTGCCAGCAGTGGACTAGCGGGGGTTTGGACAGATACGCAGTATTTT,CASSGLAGVWTDTQYF
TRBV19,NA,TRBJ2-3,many,TGTGCCAGTAGTATCGGCCGTGGAGTGGCAGATACGCAGTATTTT,CASSIGRGVADTQYF
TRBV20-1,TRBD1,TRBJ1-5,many,TGCAGTGCTAAAGACAGGGGGAAATCGGTGGGCAATCAGCCCCAGCATTTT,CSAKDRGKSVGNQPQHF